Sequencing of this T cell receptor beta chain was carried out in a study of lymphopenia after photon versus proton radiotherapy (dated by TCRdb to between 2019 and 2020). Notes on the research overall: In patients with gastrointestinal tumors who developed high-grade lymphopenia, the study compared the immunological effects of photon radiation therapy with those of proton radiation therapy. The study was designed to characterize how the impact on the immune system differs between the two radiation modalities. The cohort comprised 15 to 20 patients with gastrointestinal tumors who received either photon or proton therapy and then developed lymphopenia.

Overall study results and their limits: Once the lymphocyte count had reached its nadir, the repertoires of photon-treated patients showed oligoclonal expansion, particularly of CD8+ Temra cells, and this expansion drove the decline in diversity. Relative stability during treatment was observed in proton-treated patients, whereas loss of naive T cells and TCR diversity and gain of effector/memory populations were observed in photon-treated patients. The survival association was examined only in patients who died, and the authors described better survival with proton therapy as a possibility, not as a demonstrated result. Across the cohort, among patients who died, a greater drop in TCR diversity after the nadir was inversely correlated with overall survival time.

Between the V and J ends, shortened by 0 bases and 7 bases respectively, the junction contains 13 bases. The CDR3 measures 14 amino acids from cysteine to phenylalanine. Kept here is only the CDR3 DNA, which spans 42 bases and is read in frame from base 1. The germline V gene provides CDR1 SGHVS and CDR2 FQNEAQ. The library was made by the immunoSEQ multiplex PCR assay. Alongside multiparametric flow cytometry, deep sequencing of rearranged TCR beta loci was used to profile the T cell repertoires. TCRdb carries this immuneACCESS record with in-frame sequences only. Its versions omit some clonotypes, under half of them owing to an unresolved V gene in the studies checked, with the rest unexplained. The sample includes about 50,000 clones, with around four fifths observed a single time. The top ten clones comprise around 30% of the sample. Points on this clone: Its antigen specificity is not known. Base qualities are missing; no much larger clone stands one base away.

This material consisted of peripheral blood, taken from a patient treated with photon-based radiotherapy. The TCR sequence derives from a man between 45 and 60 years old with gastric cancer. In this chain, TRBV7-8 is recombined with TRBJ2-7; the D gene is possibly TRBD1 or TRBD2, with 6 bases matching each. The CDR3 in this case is CASSLAGGSREQYF. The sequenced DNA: TGTGCCAGCAGCTTAGCCGGGGGCTCGAGAGAGCAGTACTTC.